Following are 17 T cell receptor beta chains from one sample sequenced in a study of CD4 and CD8 cells across lung adenocarcinoma regions. MiXCR was run by TCRdb on the PCR reads, yielding one entry per CDR3 protein. Altogether tens of thousands of distinct CDR3 sequences are present, almost 50% being singletons, with the ten largest covering almost 50%. The sequencing sample was made of CD8+ T cells from the center of a lung tumor. These receptors were taken from a male donor with lung adenocarcinoma. The CD4 and CD8 labels of this study may be unreliable.

This clonotype rates as medium-sized. The J gene is TRBJ2-1, the V gene TRBV27; a weak D match, TRBD2 (5 bases). V lost 8 bases to trimming and J lost 7 bases, with 21 bases between them. Germline V gives CDR1 MNHEY, CDR2 SMNVEV (reference sequence). The CDR3 is 15 residues long. The CDR3 here is CASALRWAGGNEQFF. Written as DNA, the CDR3 is TGTGCCAGCGCACTTCGGTGGGCAGGCGGGAATGAGCAGTTCTTC.

The rearrangement joins TRBV12-5 to TRBJ2-2; 11 bases are shared with TRBD2. Germline V lookup: CDR1 LGHNT, CDR2 FRNRAP. J lost 5 bases, V lost 4 bases, and 9 bases had no gene match. CDR3 length equals 17 residues. The CDR3 here is CASGWTGTSGGTGELFF. The CDR3, as DNA: TGTGCTAGTGGTTGGACCGGGACTAGCGGAGGGACCGGGGAGCTGTTTTTT.

Turning to this clonotype: The junction does not match germline at one end; this may be a read error. This chain links TRBV6-1 with TRBJ2-1, with 11 bases aligning to TRBD2. The CDR3 is 15 amino acids. The germline CDR1 and CDR2 sequences are MNHNS and SASEGT. The CDR3 DNA is TGTGCCAGCAGTACACTAGCGGGAGTCCGAAATAAGCAGTATTTC. This sequence encodes CASSTLAGVRNKQYF.

This clonotype was counted many times. V gene TRBV7-8 combines with J gene TRBJ2-4, with 8 bases fitting TRBD2. The CDR3 totals 14 residues. Germline V gene lookup returns CDR1 SGHVS and CDR2 FQNEAQ. The V gene end was trimmed by 4 bases and the J gene end by 8 bases; junction bases not matched to a gene: 7. The DNA for the CDR3 is TGTGCCAGCAGCTCCCTGGGGCGGGGGGACATTCAGTACTTC. Translation: CASSSLGRGDIQYF.

In this sample, this clonotype turned up once. The CDR3 end shows no conserved phenylalanine or tryptophan, and so a read error is likely. The DNA is left out, because the CDR3 cannot be placed on it with certainty; the CDR3 is given as TCRdb lists it. The V and J genes are TRBV10-1 and TRBJ2-6; the table's TRBD2 call for D was not verified on the DNA. Ends included, the CDR3 has 9 residues. CDR1 WNHNN and CDR2 SYGVQD come from the germline V gene (reference sequence). This chain's CDR3 is CASSESEGS.

CDR3 bases: TGTGCCAGCAGCCCCTATGGCCAATATGAAAAACTGTTTTTT. Translation gives CASSPYGQYEKLFF. The chain links TRBV6-1 to TRBJ1-4; D not certain. V shed 6 bases and J shed 6 bases, with 14 bases lying between them. From germline, CDR1 is MNHNS and CDR2 SASEGT. There are 14 residues in the CDR3.

The chain carries TRBV6-1 and TRBJ2-4; 8 bases match TRBD2. Germline V gene sequence: CDR1 MNHNS, CDR2 SASEGT. The J segment lost 13 bases and the V segment lost 5 bases, leaving 28 bases of the junction unmatched. The CDR3 is 19 amino acids. This CDR3 reads CASSPREGGGGRDQEIQYF. The CDR3 DNA sequence: TGTGCCAGCAGTCCCCGGGAGGGGGGCGGGGGCCGTGACCAAGAGATCCAGTACTTC.

This clonotype was detected a few times. V usage is TRBV27 and J usage is TRBJ2-1; 11 nucleotides line up with TRBD2. With V trimmed by 5 bases and J by 10 bases, 13 bases remained unmatched. Germline CDR1 reads MNHEY; CDR2 reads SMNVEV (reference sequence). The CDR3 spans 16 residues. The CDR3, as DNA: TGTGCCAGCAGTAATTTAGCGGGAGGGAGCTCCTACGAGCAGTTCTTC. Amino acid sequence: CASSNLAGGSSYEQFF.

A word on this clonotype: At one end, the junction sequence differs from germline, possibly due to a read error. The chain has TRBV10-2 and TRBJ2-1; D is perhaps TRBD2 (6 bases). This CDR3 contains 14 residues. The germline CDR1 and CDR2 sequences are WSHSY and SAAADI. This CDR3 reads CASRPGLASNEQLF. The CDR3 DNA follows: TGCGCCAGTCGTCCGGGACTGGCTTCCAATGAGCAGCTCTTC.

At least ten counts were recorded for this clonotype. The rearrangement links TRBV6-1 to TRBJ2-2, with a tentative D call TRBD2 (6 bases). V lost 6 bases and J 1 base, leaving 9 bases between the germline ends. CDR1 and CDR2 from the germline V gene are MNHNS and SASEGT. CDR3 length: 14 residues. DNA for the CDR3: TGTGCCAGCAGAAGCGGGCAGAACACCGGGGAGCTGTTTTTT. Residues: CASRSGQNTGELFF.

V usage is TRBV5-1 and J usage is TRBJ2-5, with D perhaps TRBD2 (5 bases). CDR1 is SGHRS, CDR2 YFSETQ, per germline. V was pared by 4 bases and J by 5 bases, with 15 bases between. This CDR3 spans 14 amino acids. The CDR3 region has the DNA TGCGCCAGCAGCAAAGAGCTAGCTAGCGAGACCCAGTACTTC. Amino acids: CASSKELASETQYF.

V usage is TRBV27 and J usage is TRBJ2-1; 7 nucleotides line up with TRBD2. The J call is doubtful: the DNA matches TRBJ2-7 better. This CDR3 comprises 13 residues. Germline V CDR1 and CDR2: MNHEY, SMNVEV (reference sequence). The CDR3 reads CASSLREGYEQYF. In nucleotides, the CDR3 is TGTGCCAGCAGTTTAAGGGAGGGATACGAGCAGTACTTC.

V gene TRBV6-1 combines with J gene TRBJ2-5; D possibly corresponds to TRBD2 (5 bases). Per germline, CDR1 MNHNS and CDR2 SASEGT. There are 15 residues in the CDR3. In DNA form, the CDR3 reads TGTGGCGGGTGCAAAGTCGGCCGAGCCCCAGATACGCAGTACTTC. This encodes CGGCKVGRAPDTQYF.

Comments on this clonotype: An end of the junction does not agree with germline; a read error may underlie this. The chain uses TRBV5-6 and TRBJ2-4; 9 bases agree with TRBD2. The CDR3 has 14 residues. Germline-derived CDR1 and CDR2 are SGHDT and YYEEEE. This chain's CDR3 is CAGSLAGARDIQYF. CDR3 nucleotide sequence: TGTGCCGGCTCCTTAGCGGGAGCCAGAGACATTCAGTACTTT.

The V and J genes are TRBV10-3 and TRBJ2-3; 7 bases match TRBD1. V trimming: 5 bases; J trimming: 7 bases; junction bases outside the gene matches: 9. Germline CDR1 and CDR2: ENHRY and SYGVKD. The CDR3 sequence is 14 residues long. The CDR3 DNA sequence: TGTGCCATCAGTCAGGGGGAGAGTAACAATACGCAGTATTTT. It translates to CAISQGESNNTQYF.

This clonotype showed up just once. The junction and the germline gene differ at one end; a read error may be behind it. The rearrangement joins TRBV10-3 to TRBJ2-3; D possibly matches TRBD1 or TRBD2 (5 bases each). From germline, CDR1 is ENHRY and CDR2 SYGVKD. The CDR3 totals 15 residues. DNA of the CDR3: TGTGCCATGGGGGAGTGGGGCCTCGACACAGATACCCAGTATTTT. It encodes CAMGEWGLDTDTQYF.

As to this clonotype: Just one base apart from a much larger clone, this may be a read error. This sequence joins TRBV27 and TRBJ2-1; D not resolved. The assigned J gene may be wrong: the sequence end matches TRBJ2-7 better. Germline assignment: CDR1 MNHEY and CDR2 SMNVEV (reference sequence). CDR3 length equals 16 residues. CDR3 DNA: TGTGCCAGCAGTTTAGAGAGACCAAGCTCCTACAATGAGCAGTACTTC. The encoded protein is CASSLERPSSYNEQYF.